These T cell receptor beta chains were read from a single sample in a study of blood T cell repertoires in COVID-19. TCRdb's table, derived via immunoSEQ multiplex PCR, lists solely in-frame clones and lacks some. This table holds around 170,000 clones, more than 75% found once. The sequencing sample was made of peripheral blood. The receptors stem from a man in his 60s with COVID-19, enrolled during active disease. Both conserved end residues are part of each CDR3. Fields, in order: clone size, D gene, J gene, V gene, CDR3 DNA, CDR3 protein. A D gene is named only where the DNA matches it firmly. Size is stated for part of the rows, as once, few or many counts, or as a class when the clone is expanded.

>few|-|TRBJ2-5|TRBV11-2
TGTGCCAGCAGCTTCACGTGGGGCGCGAGGGAGACCCAGTACTTC
CASSFTWGARETQYF
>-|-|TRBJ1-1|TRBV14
TGTGCCAGCAGCCAAATAAATGAGGGTTTGGGTACTGAAGCTTTCTTT
CASSQINEGLGTEAFF
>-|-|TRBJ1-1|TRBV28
TGTGCCAGCAGTTTATCGAGAGGACAGCCTGAAGCTTTCTTT
CASSLSRGQPEAFF
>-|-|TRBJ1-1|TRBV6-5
TGTGCCAGCAGTTACGAACGGGGTAACACTGAAGCTTTCTTT
CASSYERGNTEAFF
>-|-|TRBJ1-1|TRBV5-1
TGCGCCAGCAGCTCGGGACAACCCTCTGAAGCTTTCTTT
CASSSGQPSEAFF
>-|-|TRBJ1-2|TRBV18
TGTGCCAGCTCACCACTCGAGGGTACGCAGGTCGTTAACTATGGCTACACCTTC
CASSPLEGTQVVNYGYTF
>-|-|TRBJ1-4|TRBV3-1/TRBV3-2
TGTGCCAGCAGAACACTCTTTGAGGGTGAAAAACTGTTTTTT
CASRTLFEGEKLFF
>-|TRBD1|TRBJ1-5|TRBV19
TGTGCCAGTAGTCAAAACGACAGGGACAATCAGCCCCAGCATTTT
CASSQNDRDNQPQHF
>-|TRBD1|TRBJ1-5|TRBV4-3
TGCGCCAGCAGCCAAGATCGACAGGGTAGTCAGCCCCAGCATTTT
CASSQDRQGSQPQHF
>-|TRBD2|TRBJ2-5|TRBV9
TGTGCCAGCAGCCCAGGGACTAGCGGGGAGACCCAGTACTTC
CASSPGTSGETQYF
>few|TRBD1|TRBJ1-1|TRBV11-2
TGTGCCAGCAGCTTAGGTTGGGACAGGGACACTGAAGCTTTCTTT
CASSLGWDRDTEAFF
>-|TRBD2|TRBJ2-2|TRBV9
TGTGCCAGCAGCGTCGGACTAGCGGGAGGGCCGTATGTCGGGGAGCTGTTTTTT
CASSVGLAGGPYVGELFF
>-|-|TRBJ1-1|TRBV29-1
TGCAGCGTTGAAGATCTCTGGACAGAGAACACTGAAGCTTTCTTT
CSVEDLWTENTEAFF
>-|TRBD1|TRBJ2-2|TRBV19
TGTGCCAGCACAGGGGTGGTCGGGAACACCGGGGAGCTGTTTTTT
CASTGVVGNTGELFF
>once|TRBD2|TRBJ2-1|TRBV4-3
TGCGCCAGCAGCCCCCAGAGGGCCGGGACTAGCGGGTACGATGAGCAGTTCTTC
CASSPQRAGTSGYDEQFF
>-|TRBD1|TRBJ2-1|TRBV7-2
TGTGCCAGCAGCATAGACAGGGGTCTTAACAATGAGCAGTTCTTC
CASSIDRGLNNEQFF
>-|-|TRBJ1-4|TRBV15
TGTGCCACCAGCAGAGTAGTGGGGGGTCCCGGTAGAGAAAAACTGTTTTTT
CATSRVVGGPGREKLFF
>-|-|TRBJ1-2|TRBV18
TGTGCCAGCTCAAACAGCTTCAGTAACTATGGCTACACCTTC
CASSNSFSNYGYTF
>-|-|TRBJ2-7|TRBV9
TGTGCCAGCAGCGTAGGGCTAGGGGATGAGCAGTACTTC
CASSVGLGDEQYF
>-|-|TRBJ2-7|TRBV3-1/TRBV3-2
TGTGCCAGCAGCCAAGGAGCGGGTTGGAGCTCCTACGAGCAGTACTTC
CASSQGAGWSSYEQYF
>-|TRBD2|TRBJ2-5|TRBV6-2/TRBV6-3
TGTGCCAGCAGTTCACGTGGGGTAGCGGGAGGGTTTACTTACCAAGAGACCCAGTACTTC
CASSSRGVAGGFTYQETQYF
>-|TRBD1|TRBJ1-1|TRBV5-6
TGTGCCAGCAGCAGGGGGGACAGGGTCACTGAAGCTTTCTTT
CASSRGDRVTEAFF
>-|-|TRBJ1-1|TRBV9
TGTGCCAGCAGTGACCAGACAGATAATAATAGGGACACTGAAGCTTTCTTT
CASSDQTDNNRDTEAFF
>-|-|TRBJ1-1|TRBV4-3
TGCGCCAGCAGCCAAGATCTAACTTGGGGTGGGGGGAAAGCTTTCTTT
CASSQDLTWGGGKAFF
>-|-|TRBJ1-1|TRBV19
TGTGCCAGTAGTGTAGGAGAAGTGGTGGCTGAAGCTTTCTTT
CASSVGEVVAEAFF
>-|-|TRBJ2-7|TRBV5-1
TGCGCCAGCAGCTTGGTCGCAGGCTCCTACGAGCAGTACTTC
CASSLVAGSYEQYF
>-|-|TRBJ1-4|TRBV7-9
TGTGCCAGCAGCTACCCGCGGCCGGACGGGAGATATGAAAAACTGTTTTTT
CASSYPRPDGRYEKLFF
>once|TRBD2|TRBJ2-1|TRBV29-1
TGCAGCGTTTCGGGGTTGGGGCGGGGGTCCTACAATGAGCAGTTCTTC
CSVSGLGRGSYNEQFF
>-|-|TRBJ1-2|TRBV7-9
TGTGCCAGCGACAGACAACACTATGGCTACACCTTC
CASDRQHYGYTF
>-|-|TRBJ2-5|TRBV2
TGTGCCAGCAGTGCCCGTGAGACCCAGTACTTC
CASSARETQYF
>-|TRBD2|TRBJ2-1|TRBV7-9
TGTGCCAGCAGCTTCGATATAGCGGGAGGATATGAGCAGTTCTTC
CASSFDIAGGYEQFF
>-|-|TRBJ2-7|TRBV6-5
TGTGCCAGCAGTCCCGGCGGCGGGTTCACCTACGAGCAGTACTTC
CASSPGGGFTYEQYF